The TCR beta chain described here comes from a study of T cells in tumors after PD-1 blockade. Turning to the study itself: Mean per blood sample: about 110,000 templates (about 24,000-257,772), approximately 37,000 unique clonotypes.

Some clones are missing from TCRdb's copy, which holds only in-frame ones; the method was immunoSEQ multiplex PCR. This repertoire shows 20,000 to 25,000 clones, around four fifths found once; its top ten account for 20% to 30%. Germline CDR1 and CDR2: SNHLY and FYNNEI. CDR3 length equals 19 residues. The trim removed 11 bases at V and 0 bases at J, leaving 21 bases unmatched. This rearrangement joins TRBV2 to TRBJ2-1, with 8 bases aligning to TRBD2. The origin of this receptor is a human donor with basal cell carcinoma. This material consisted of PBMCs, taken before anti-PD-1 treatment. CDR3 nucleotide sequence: TGTGCCCCCTGTTACGGGGGGGCGCGGGCGGGGAGCTCCTACAATGAGCAGTTCTTC. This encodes CAPCYGGARAGSSYNEQFF. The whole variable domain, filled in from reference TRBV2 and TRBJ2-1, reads EPEVTQTPSHQVTQMGQEVILRCVPISNHLYFYWYRQILGQKVEFLVSFYNNEISEKSEIFDDQFSVERPDGSNFTLKIRSTKLEDSAMYFCAPCYGGARAGSSYNEQFFGPGTRLTVL.